One and the same sample provided the 20 T cell receptor beta chains below, sequenced in a study of T cell responses to AZD1222 COVID-19 vaccine. The table came from immunoSEQ multiplex PCR; TCRdb's copy has only in-frame clones and leaves some out. The data contain fewer than 150,000 clones, 85% to 90% of them singletons. The sequencing here drew on peripheral blood, taken on day 0 of AZD1222 vaccination. Receptor source: an adult in good health.

V and J are TRBV3-1 (or the pseudogene TRBV3-2) and TRBJ2-7; TRBD2 might be the D (5 bases). In germline, CDR1 is LGHDT, CDR2 YNNKEL (reference sequence). The CDR3 is made up of 14 amino acids. Trimming left V 0 bases short and J 3 bases short, with 9 bases between. CDR3 coding DNA: TGTGCCAGCAGCCAAGATCTCGCGGGCTACGAGCAGTACTTC. This gives the protein CASSQDLAGYEQYF.

The rearrangement joins TRBV7-9 to TRBJ2-1; 14 nucleotides agree with TRBD2. V was pared by 5 bases and J by 8 bases, with 5 bases of the junction left unmatched. Germline-derived CDR1 and CDR2 are SEHNR and FQNEAQ (reference sequence). The CDR3 covers 15 residues. The CDR3 bases are TGTGCCAGCAGCCAAGGGACTAGCGGGAGTGATGAGCAGTTCTTC. Residues: CASSQGTSGSDEQFF.

The V call is TRBV6-7, the J call TRBJ2-1; 7 positions agree with TRBD2. TRBV6-7 is designated an ORF whose function remains uncertain. Trimming removed 0 bases from V and 3 bases from J; junction bases left unmatched: 14. The CDR3 is 19 amino acids. CDR3 nucleotides: TGTGCCAGCAGTTACTCGAGCCATAGACGCGGGAGTTACTACAATGAGCAGTTCTTC. Protein sequence: CASSYSSHRRGSYYNEQFF.

The chain has TRBV4-1 and TRBJ1-5, with no clear D. The CDR3 is 18 amino acids. Germline CDR1 reads MGHRA; CDR2 reads YSYEKL. The V gene lost 4 bases and the J gene lost 2 bases, with 21 bases spanning the gap. Written as DNA, the CDR3 is TGCGCCAGCAGCCGATTCCACCGCGGGTTCGTGCGCAATCAGCCCCAGCATTTT. This encodes CASSRFHRGFVRNQPQHF.

This chain uses TRBV19 with TRBJ1-1; possibly TRBD1 for D (6 bases). The V and J ends lost 5 bases and 6 bases respectively, with 19 bases between them. The CDR3 has 15 residues. Germline CDR1 reads LNHDA; CDR2 reads SQIVND (reference sequence). The CDR3 region has the DNA TGTGCCAGTAGTGTCTCCAGGGGACTGAGGTCTGAAGCTTTCTTT. Translating it yields CASSVSRGLRSEAFF.

The chain is built from TRBV4-1 and TRBJ1-1; the match to TRBD1 covers 8 bases. Germline assignment: CDR1 MGHRA and CDR2 YSYEKL. The CDR3 consists of 15 residues. Trimming cost V 2 bases and J 4 bases; bases outside gene matches: 6. In nucleotides, the CDR3 is TGCGCCAGCAGCCAACCGCGCACAGGGGGCACTGAAGCTTTCTTT. It specifies CASSQPRTGGTEAFF.

The chain carries TRBV5-4 and TRBJ1-3; D remains ambiguous. CDR3 length: 15 amino acids. The V gene lost 0 bases and the J gene lost 4 bases, with 11 bases spanning the gap. Germline lookup yields CDR1 SGHNT and CDR2 YYREEE (reference sequence). This CDR3 is CASSLDAGSGNTIYF. The CDR3 coding sequence is TGTGCCAGCAGCTTGGATGCGGGGTCAGGAAACACCATATATTTT. The full variable domain, completed using reference TRBV5-4 and TRBJ1-3, is ETGVTQSPTHLIKTRGQQVTLRCSSQSGHNTVSWYQQALGQGPQFIFQYYREEENGRGNFPPRFSGLQFPNYSSELNVNALELDDSALYLCASSLDAGSGNTIYFGEGSWLTVV.

This sequence joins TRBV29-1 and TRBJ1-4, with D possibly being TRBD1 (5 bases). There are 13 residues in the CDR3. Germline CDR1 SQVTM, CDR2 ANQGSEA. V gave up 3 bases and J gave up 4 bases, with 9 bases separating them. CDR3 region: CSVESGSNEKLFF. The CDR3 DNA is TGCAGCGTTGAGTCAGGGAGTAATGAAAAACTGTTTTTT. The full variable domain, with the rest looked up from reference TRBV29-1 and TRBJ1-4, is SAVISQKPSRDICQRGTSLTIQCQVDSQVTMMFWYRQQPGQSLTLIATANQGSEATYESGFVIDKFPISRPNLTFSTLTVSNMSPEDSSIYLCSVESGSNEKLFFGSGTQLSVL.

The rearrangement uses TRBV7-8 and TRBJ2-1; D is possibly TRBD1 (5 bases). V dropped 1 base and J dropped 8 bases, with 9 bases sitting between them. Germline V lookup: CDR1 SGHVS, CDR2 FQNEAQ. This CDR3 has 13 amino acids. The CDR3 nucleotides read TGTGCCAGCAGCTTAGAAATCAGGGATGAGCAGTTCTTC. It yields the protein CASSLEIRDEQFF.

The chain has TRBV6-5 and TRBJ1-2, with D perhaps matching TRBD1 (6 bases). CDR3 length equals 11 residues. Germline CDR1 and CDR2: MNHEY and SVGAGI. V lost 6 bases and J lost 9, with 11 bases in between. The CDR3 protein is CASRRDTRYTF. The CDR3 bases are TGTGCCAGCAGAAGGGACACGCGCTACACCTTC.

This rearrangement joins TRBV19 to TRBJ1-1; D may be TRBD1 (6 bases). The germline CDR1 and CDR2 sequences are LNHDA and SQIVND (reference sequence). This CDR3 region has 14 residues. The V end was cut by 4 bases, the J end by 0 bases, with 9 bases between. This CDR3 reads CASSTRGMNTEAFF. DNA for the CDR3: TGTGCCAGTAGTACGAGGGGGATGAACACTGAAGCTTTCTTT.

The chain couples TRBV19 to TRBJ1-6; D possibly corresponds to TRBD1 (5 bases). The CDR3 covers 16 residues. Looked up from germline, CDR1 is LNHDA and CDR2 is SQIVND (reference sequence). Trimming cost V 6 bases and J 0 bases, with 12 bases left between them. CDR3 loop: CASRRDGSSYNSPLHF. The CDR3 DNA is TGTGCCAGTAGACGGGACGGCAGCTCCTATAATTCACCCCTCCACTTT.

The rearrangement links TRBV6-1 to TRBJ1-4, with 7 bases identical to TRBD1. The germline CDR1 and CDR2 sequences are MNHNS and SASEGT. Unmatched junction bases numbered 8, after V lost 1 base and J lost 6 bases. This CDR3 region has 16 residues. The CDR3 DNA reads as TGTGCCAGCAGTGAAGTAGAGAGGGGGCGATATGAAAAACTGTTTTTT. Translating it yields CASSEVERGRYEKLFF.

The chain carries TRBV12-3 or TRBV12-4 and TRBJ1-1; D remains ambiguous. The CDR3 extends over 11 amino acids. The V end was cut by 2 bases, the J end by 12 bases, with 10 bases between. This chain's CDR3 is CASSLKGSPFF. The CDR3 coding sequence is TGTGCCAGCAGTTTAAAAGGCTCTCCTTTCTTT.

The chain links TRBV29-1 to TRBJ2-5, with a possible D match to TRBD2 (6 bases). In germline, CDR1 is SQVTM, CDR2 ANQGSEA. Trimming cost V 4 bases and J 9 bases, with 15 bases left between them. The CDR3 runs to 12 residues. The CDR3 sequence: CSVATGTLAQYF. DNA for the CDR3: TGCAGCGTTGCTACCGGGACTCTGGCCCAGTACTTC.

CDR3 sequence (DNA): TGTGCCACCAGTGATCCCACCGCTAGCGGGAGGAAGGGTGAGCAGTTCTTC. Protein sequence: CATSDPTASGRKGEQFF. This rearrangement joins TRBV24-1 to TRBJ2-1; 11 bases fit TRBD2. CDR1 KGHDR and CDR2 SFDVKD come from the germline V gene. The CDR3 extends over 17 amino acids. V lost 3 bases, J lost 9 bases, and 12 bases stayed unmatched.

The chain couples TRBV7-3 to TRBJ2-2, with 10 bases aligning to TRBD2. The CDR3 runs to 18 residues. Trimming removed 4 bases from V and 1 base from J; junction bases left unmatched: 9. The germline gives CDR1 SGHTA, CDR2 FQGTGA. CDR3 DNA: TGTGCCAGCAGCTCCAATAGCGGGGGGCTGGGGAACACCGGGGAGCTGTTTTTT. Translation: CASSSNSGGLGNTGELFF.

The V call is TRBV18, the J call TRBJ1-3; D possibly corresponds to TRBD1 (6 bases). V was shortened by 3 bases and J by 0 bases, with 18 bases between the two germline ends. Germline V CDR1 and CDR2: KGHSH, LQKENI. This CDR3 contains 18 residues. The CDR3 sequence: CASSPNTITGSSGNTIYF. The DNA for the CDR3 is TGTGCCAGCTCACCGAATACTATCACAGGGAGCTCTGGAAACACCATATATTTT.

V usage is TRBV6-5 and J usage is TRBJ2-5, with D uncertain. CDR1 MNHEY and CDR2 SVGAGI come from the germline V gene. V lost 6 bases, J lost 1 base, and 12 bases lay in between. There are 14 residues in the CDR3. In DNA form, the CDR3 reads TGTGCCAGCAGCATCGGTTGGGGCCAAGAGACCCAGTACTTC. It is translated as CASSIGWGQETQYF.

The table lists this clone with a count of one. The chain joins TRBV7-2 to TRBJ1-2; D possibly corresponds to TRBD1 (5 bases). This CDR3 has 15 residues. Trimming stripped 3 bases from V and 4 bases from J, with 15 bases between. Germline V CDR1 and CDR2: SGHTA, FQGNSA. CDR3 DNA: TGTGCCAGCAGCTTCGACCCGCGGGGGAGCTATGGCTACACCTTC. This sequence encodes CASSFDPRGSYGYTF.